This is a list of T cell receptor beta chains from one sample in a study of radiotherapy plus CTLA-4 blockade in lung cancer. TCRdb's table, derived via immunoSEQ multiplex PCR, lists solely in-frame clones and lacks some. The table has around 100,000 clones, roughly 86% seen once. The sequencing used peripheral blood, collected from a patient treated with radiotherapy plus ipilimumab. The receptor set was obtained from a human donor with non-small cell lung cancer that progressed on radiotherapy plus ipilimumab. Some clones in this sample may be carry-over from other donors' samples. Each CDR3 is given with its conserved first and last residue. A D gene is named only where the DNA matches it firmly. Expanded clones are given a class, and other clones once, few, many or no size at all.

-	-	TRBV19	TRBJ2-5	CASSPSPGAAQETQYF	TGTGCCAGTAGTCCATCCCCGGGGGCGGCCCAAGAGACCCAGTACTTC
-	-	TRBV18	TRBJ2-2	CASSPSMIGELFF	TGTGCCAGCTCACCGAGTATGATCGGGGAGCTGTTTTTT
TRBD1	few	TRBV5-3	TRBJ2-5	CARRTYGTGLLKTQYF	TGTGCCAGAAGGACCTACGGGACAGGGTTACTAAAGACCCAGTACTTC
-	once	TRBV9	TRBJ1-4	CASSVGWGSGKLFF	TGTGCCAGCAGCGTAGGGTGGGGTAGTGGAAAACTGTTTTTT
TRBD1	few	TRBV6-6	TRBJ2-7	CASSSGQGRREQYF	TGTGCCAGCAGCTCCGGACAGGGGAGGCGAGAGCAGTACTTC
TRBD2	-	TRBV4-3	TRBJ2-7	CASSQGRLTSSPYEQYF	TGCGCCAGCAGCCAAGGACGCTTGACTAGCAGCCCCTACGAGCAGTACTTC
-	-	TRBV4-2	TRBJ1-2	CASSQDRGYGYTF	TGTGCCAGCAGCCAAGACAGGGGTTATGGCTACACCTTC
-	-	TRBV7-2	TRBJ1-2	CASSPDWGSNGYTF	TGTGCCAGCAGCCCTGATTGGGGGTCAAACGGCTACACCTTC
-	-	TRBV29-1	TRBJ1-4	CSVGDTANEKLFF	TGCAGCGTTGGAGACACGGCTAATGAAAAACTGTTTTTT
-	few	TRBV18	TRBJ2-6	CASSPRASGANVLTF	TGTGCCAGCTCACCACGGGCCTCTGGGGCCAACGTCCTGACTTTC
-	once	TRBV4-2	TRBJ2-1	CASSQDRVGSYNEQFF	TGTGCCAGCAGCCAAGATCGTGTCGGTTCCTACAATGAGCAGTTCTTC
TRBD2	-	TRBV10-3	TRBJ2-5	CAISIGTSAVQETQYF	TGTGCCATCAGTATCGGGACTAGCGCGGTCCAAGAGACCCAGTACTTC
TRBD1	-	TRBV6-4	TRBJ1-1	CASRLQGRSNTEAFF	TGTGCCAGCAGGTTACAGGGGCGCTCTAACACTGAAGCTTTCTTT
-	-	TRBV18	TRBJ1-2	CASSETVNYGYTF	TGTGCCAGCTCGGAGACAGTGAACTATGGCTACACCTTC
-	once	TRBV9	TRBJ1-4	CASSRSLGGDEKLFF	TGTGCCAGCAGTCGTAGCTTGGGGGGTGATGAAAAACTGTTTTTT
TRBD1	-	TRBV9	TRBJ2-3	CASSVAAGGFFTDTQYF	TGTGCCAGCAGCGTAGCGGCAGGGGGCTTTTTCACAGATACGCAGTATTTT
-	-	TRBV7-6	TRBJ2-4	CASSLGPWYGDKNIQYF	TGTGCCAGCAGCTTAGGTCCGTGGTACGGGGACAAAAACATTCAGTACTTC
-	-	TRBV29-1	TRBJ1-2	CSVYRPGGGYTF	TGCAGCGTCTACCGTCCGGGTGGGGGCTACACCTTC
-	-	TRBV4-2	TRBJ2-3	CASSPRAASKADTQYF	TGTGCCAGCAGCCCCAGGGCAGCTAGCAAAGCAGATACGCAGTATTTT
-	-	TRBV7-8	TRBJ2-3	CASSPRGLADTQYF	TGTGCCAGCAGCCCCCGGGGGCTGGCAGATACGCAGTATTTT
TRBD1	-	TRBV29-1	TRBJ2-7	CSGRTGKYEQYF	TGCAGCGGCCGGACAGGGAAATACGAGCAGTACTTC
TRBD1	-	TRBV23-1	TRBJ1-4	CASRSRQGEKLFF	TGCGCCAGCAGAAGTCGACAGGGAGAAAAACTGTTTTTT
TRBD1	-	TRBV2	TRBJ2-7	CASSSDRAYSYEQYF	TGTGCCAGCAGTTCAGACAGGGCTTACTCCTACGAGCAGTACTTC
TRBD1	-	TRBV19	TRBJ1-4	CASSIDIGTGTNEKLFF	TGTGCCAGTAGTATAGATATTGGGACAGGGACGAATGAAAAACTGTTTTTT
TRBD1	-	TRBV29-1	TRBJ1-2	CSVDDRGRDGYTF	TGCAGCGTCGATGACAGGGGGCGCGATGGCTACACCTTC
TRBD1	-	TRBV5-4	TRBJ2-5	CASSWTYSDRGPPRTQYF	TGTGCCAGCAGCTGGACTTACTCGGACAGGGGCCCCCCCAGAACCCAGTACTTC
TRBD1	-	TRBV28	TRBJ2-3	CASAGTGFFSSTDTQYF	TGTGCCAGCGCCGGGACAGGGTTTTTTTCTAGCACAGATACGCAGTATTTT
-	-	TRBV11-1	TRBJ1-1	CASSLDGNTEAFF	TGTGCCAGCAGCTTAGACGGCAACACTGAAGCTTTCTTT
-	-	TRBV7-2	TRBJ1-5	CASSLALGGQPQHF	TGTGCCAGCAGCTTAGCGCTCGGGGGCCAGCCCCAGCATTTT
TRBD2	-	TRBV7-3	TRBJ2-1	CASSRAGSSYNEQFF	TGTGCCAGCAGCCGAGCGGGGAGCTCCTACAATGAGCAGTTCTTC
TRBD1	-	TRBV7-9	TRBJ1-4	CASSIRQGPNEKLFF	TGTGCCAGCAGCATCCGACAGGGTCCTAATGAAAAACTGTTTTTT
-	-	TRBV19	TRBJ2-7	CASSIGPSPYEQYF	TGTGCCAGTAGTATAGGGCCTAGCCCCTACGAGCAGTACTTC
TRBD2	-	TRBV5-1	TRBJ2-7	CASSGGLASYEQYF	TGCGCCAGCAGCGGGGGACTAGCCTCCTACGAGCAGTACTTC
-	-	TRBV7-8	TRBJ2-1	CASSKTGQTYNGQFF	TGTGCCAGCAGCAAGACCGGCCAAACATACAATGGGCAGTTCTTC
-	few	TRBV7-8	TRBJ1-1	CASSFRGQPTEAFF	TGTGCCAGCAGCTTCCGTGGGCAACCCACTGAAGCTTTCTTT
-	-	TRBV9	TRBJ1-1	CASSPVGMNTEAFF	TGTGCCAGCAGCCCGGTTGGGATGAACACTGAAGCTTTCTTT